The table lists the clone carrying this T cell receptor (beta chain) with a few counts. The sample comes from a study of T cells of healthy individuals. A single record per CDR3 protein comes from TCRdb applying MiXCR to the 5' RACE reads. This table holds roughly 87,000 distinct CDR3 sequences, approximately 18% found once. J was trimmed by 0 bases and V by 5 bases; bases with no gene match: 7. Germline CDR1 reads SEHNR; CDR2 reads FQNEAQ (reference sequence). This CDR3 has 17 residues. This TCR derives from a human donor in good health. This chain joins TRBV7-9 and TRBJ2-1; the match to TRBD2 covers 10 bases. This chain's CDR3 is CASSQRQREGSYNEQFF. As DNA, the CDR3 is TGTGCCAGCAGCCAAAGACAGCGGGAGGGCTCCTACAATGAGCAGTTCTTC.